This TCR beta chain is drawn from a study of blood T cell repertoires in COVID-19. In the study overall: The origin of the acute and convalescent COVID-19 samples was the United States, Italy and Spain. PBMCs, B-cell-depleted T cells, or T cells were the source of the cDNA or gDNA that made up the material.

The length of the CDR3 is 16 residues. Looked up from germline, CDR1 is LNHNV and CDR2 is YYDKDF (reference sequence). Trimming cost V 2 bases and J 2 bases, with 13 bases left between them. In the original analysis: Nucleated cell number was recorded as an estimate derived from reference gene primer amplification. Some clones are missing from TCRdb's copy, which holds only in-frame ones; the method was immunoSEQ multiplex PCR. The DNA was the basis for D and trimming; V, J and clone size are from that table. The sample includes 200,000 to 250,000 clones, over 60% of them seen just once. The chain combines TRBV15 with TRBJ1-5; D unresolved. The receptor's source is a woman in her seventies with acute or convalescent COVID-19. The sequencing sample was made of peripheral blood. CDR3: CATSRIFTTGNQPQHF. In nucleotides, the CDR3 is TGTGCCACCAGCAGAATTTTTACCACGGGCAATCAGCCCCAGCATTTT.